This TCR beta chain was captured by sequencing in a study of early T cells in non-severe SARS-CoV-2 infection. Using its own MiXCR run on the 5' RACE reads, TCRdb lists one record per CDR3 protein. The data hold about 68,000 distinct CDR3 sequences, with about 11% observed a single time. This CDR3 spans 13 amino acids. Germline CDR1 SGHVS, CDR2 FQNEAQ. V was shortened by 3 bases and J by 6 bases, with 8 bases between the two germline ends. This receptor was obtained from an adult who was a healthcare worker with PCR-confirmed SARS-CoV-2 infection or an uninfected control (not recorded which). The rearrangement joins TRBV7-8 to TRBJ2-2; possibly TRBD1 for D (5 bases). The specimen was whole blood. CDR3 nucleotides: TGTGCCAGCAGCTTCAGGGTGCCCGGGGAGCTGTTTTTT. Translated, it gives CASSFRVPGELFF. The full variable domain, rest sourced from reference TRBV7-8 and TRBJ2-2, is GAGVSQSPRYKVAKRGQDVALRCDPISGHVSLFWYQQALGQGPEFLTYFQNEAQLDKSGLPSDRFFAERPEGSVSTLKIQRTQQEDSAVYLCASSFRVPGELFFGEGSRLTVL.